This T cell receptor beta chain was retrieved from a study of T cell responses to AZD1222 COVID-19 vaccine. Across the whole study: Pooled samples include second doses given at about 4 or 12 weeks.

Germline-derived CDR1 and CDR2 are MNHNY and SVGAGI (reference sequence). Trimming removed 2 bases at V and 0 bases at J, with 10 bases between. CDR3 length: 16 amino acids. Broader study findings: Nearly half of unique spike-specific TCRs reportedly avoided B.1.351 and B.1.1.7 mutated regions.

A note on this clone: As yet, its antigen is unknown.

Libraries were prepared by immunoSEQ multiplex PCR; TCRdb keeps only in-frame clonotypes and omits some of them. The sample consists of 110,000 or so clones, 75% to 90% of them appearing once. Sequencing was performed on peripheral blood, taken on day 0 of AZD1222 vaccination. This chain uses TRBV6-6 with TRBJ1-4, with D unresolved. The sequence came from an adult in good health. The CDR3 reads CASSYPTAATNEKLFF. As DNA, the CDR3 is TGTGCCAGCAGTTACCCGACGGCCGCAACTAATGAAAAACTGTTTTTT.